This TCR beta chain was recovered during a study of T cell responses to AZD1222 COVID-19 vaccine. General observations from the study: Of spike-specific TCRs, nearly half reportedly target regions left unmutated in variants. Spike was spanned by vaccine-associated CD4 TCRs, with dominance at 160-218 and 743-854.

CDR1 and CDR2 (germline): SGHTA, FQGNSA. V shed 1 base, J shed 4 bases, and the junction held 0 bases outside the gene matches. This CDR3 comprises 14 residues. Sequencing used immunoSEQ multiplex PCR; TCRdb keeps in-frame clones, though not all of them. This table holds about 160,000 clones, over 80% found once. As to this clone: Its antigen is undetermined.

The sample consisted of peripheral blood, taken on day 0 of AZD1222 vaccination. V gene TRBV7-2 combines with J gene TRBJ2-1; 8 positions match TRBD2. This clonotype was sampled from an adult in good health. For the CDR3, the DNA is TGTGCCAGCAGCTTAGGACTAGCGTACAATGAGCAGTTCTTC. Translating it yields CASSLGLAYNEQFF.